The clone carrying this T cell receptor beta chain has just a few counts. Its matching antigen is unknown. The record originates from a study of T cells in Graves' hyperthyroidism and ophthalmopathy. The study, taken as a whole, reports: Stable hyperthyroidism was told apart from ophthalmopathy by a model built on 13 V-J features.

Absent ophthalmopathy progression within 18 months defined stable Graves' hyperthyroidism. On the basis of clinical symptoms, serum thyroxine and TRAb, thyroid ultrasound and orbital computed tomography, diagnoses were made. The PBMCs had their origin in about 9.7 ml of fresh peripheral blood. Amplification of TCR beta CDR3 regions used RNA as the template. HTBI primers were employed in a first-round RT-PCR of the TCR CDR3. TCRdb used MiXCR to reprocess the multiplex PCR reads, holding one entry per CDR3 protein. In the table there are 250,000 to 300,000 distinct CDR3 sequences, 12% to 15% of which are singletons. CDR3 length: 14 residues. With 7 bases removed from V and 1 base from J, the gap between germline ends came to 10 bases. CDR1 and CDR2 from the germline V gene are SNHLY and FYNNEI.

The chain links TRBV2 to TRBJ2-2, with D possibly matching TRBD2 (6 bases). This clonotype originated in a woman in her thirties or forties with Graves' hyperthyroidism. Material: blood. CDR3 sequence reads: CASKGGRNTGELFF. CDR3 coding DNA: TGTGCCAGCAAGGGAGGCCGGAACACCGGGGAGCTGTTTTTT.